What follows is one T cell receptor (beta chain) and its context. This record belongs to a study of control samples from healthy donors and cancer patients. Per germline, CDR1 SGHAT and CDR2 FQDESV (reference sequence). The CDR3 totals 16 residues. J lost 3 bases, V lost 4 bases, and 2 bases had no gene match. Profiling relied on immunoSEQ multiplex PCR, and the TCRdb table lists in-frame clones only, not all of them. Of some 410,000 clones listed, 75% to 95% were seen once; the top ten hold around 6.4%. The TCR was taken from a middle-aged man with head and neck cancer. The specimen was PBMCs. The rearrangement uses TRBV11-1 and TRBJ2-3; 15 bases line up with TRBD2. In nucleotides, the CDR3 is TGTGCCAGCAGCTGGGGACTAGCGGGAGGAACAGATACGCAGTATTTT. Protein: CASSWGLAGGTDTQYF.